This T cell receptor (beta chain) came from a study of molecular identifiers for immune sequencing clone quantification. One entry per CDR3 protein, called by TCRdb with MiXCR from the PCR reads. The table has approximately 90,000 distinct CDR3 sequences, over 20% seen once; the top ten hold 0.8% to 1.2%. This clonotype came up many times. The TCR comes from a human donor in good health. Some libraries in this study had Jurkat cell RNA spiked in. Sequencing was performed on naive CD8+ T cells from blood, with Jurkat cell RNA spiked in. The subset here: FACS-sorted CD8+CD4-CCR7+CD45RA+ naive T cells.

CDR3 amino acids: CASSLAGQSYEQYF. In DNA form, the CDR3 reads TGTGCCAGCAGCTTAGCCGGACAGAGCTACGAGCAGTACTTC. The chain has TRBV7-6 and TRBJ2-7; weak D call: TRBD1 (6 bases). The ends were cut back, 0 bases at V and 3 bases at J, with 9 bases in the middle. The CDR3 is made up of 14 amino acids. The germline V gene encodes CDR1 SGHVS and CDR2 FNYEAQ. The full variable domain, with the rest looked up from reference TRBV7-6 and TRBJ2-7, is GAGVSQSPRYKVTKRGQDVALRCDPISGHVSLYWYRQALGQGPEFLTYFNYEAQQDKSGLPNDRFSAERPEGSISTLTIQRTEQRDSAMYRCASSLAGQSYEQYFGPGTRLTVT.